Listed here are 24 T cell receptor beta chains from one sample, sequenced in a study of shared clonotypes between healthy human individuals. Method: immunoSEQ multiplex PCR; TCRdb's copy keeps in-frame clones and lacks some. The table has about 2,500,000 clones, 85% to 95% seen once. The sample was naive CD4+ T cells sorted from blood. The subset denotes: CD45RA+ positively selected. These TCRs come from a man aged 18 to 35 in good health.

This clone was counted once. Other DNA sequences within the sample encode an identical CDR3. The chain employs TRBV7-9 and TRBJ2-1, with a weak D call TRBD2 (6 bases). Looked up from germline, CDR1 is SEHNR and CDR2 is FQNEAQ (reference sequence). The CDR3 is 14 amino acids. V was trimmed by 2 bases and J by 4 bases, leaving 9 bases between them. The CDR3 bases are TGTGCCAGCAGCTTAACTAGCAGTTACAATGAGCAGTTCTTC. This codes for CASSLTSSYNEQFF.

The chain has TRBV7-2 and TRBJ1-3; D unresolved. The CDR3 has 12 amino acids. Germline V CDR1 and CDR2: SGHTA, FQGNSA. Trimming pared 5 bases from V and 8 bases from J, leaving 10 bases between. CDR3 region: CASSQLRDTIYF. DNA of the CDR3: TGTGCCAGCAGCCAATTGAGAGACACCATATATTTT.

The rearrangement joins TRBV19 to TRBJ1-5; the D gene is possibly TRBD1 (6 bases). V shed 7 bases and J shed 7 bases, with 14 bases lying between them. The germline gives CDR1 LNHDA, CDR2 SQIVND (reference sequence). CDR3 length: 13 residues. In DNA form, the CDR3 reads TGTGCCAGTATGAGAGGGGGAGACCAGCCCCAGCATTTT. This sequence encodes CASMRGGDQPQHF.

The V call is TRBV7-9, the J call TRBJ2-1; D possibly corresponds to TRBD2 (6 bases). V lost 3 bases and J 6 bases, leaving 9 bases between the germline ends. Germline lookup yields CDR1 SEHNR and CDR2 FQNEAQ (reference sequence). CDR3 size: 13 residues. The DNA of the CDR3 is TGTGCCAGCAGCTTCTTTAGCGGCAATGAGCAGTTCTTC. Protein: CASSFFSGNEQFF.

J is TRBJ2-7 and V is TRBV28; D is possibly TRBD1 (6 bases). V shed 4 bases and J shed 7 bases, with 17 bases lying between them. The CDR3 totals 14 residues. Germline V lookup: CDR1 MDHEN, CDR2 SYDVKM. The CDR3 DNA follows: TGTGCCAGCAGTTCACCACAGGGATCGGGGGAGCAGTACTTC. Translation gives CASSSPQGSGEQYF.

The chain is built from TRBV28 and TRBJ1-1; D might be TRBD1 (5 bases). The CDR3 has 15 amino acids. Between the trimmed V and J ends, which lost 2 bases and 0 bases, there was a span of 10 bases. From germline, CDR1 is MDHEN and CDR2 SYDVKM. Here the CDR3 reads CASSLRRVMNTEAFF. The CDR3 DNA reads TGTGCCAGCAGTTTACGCAGGGTTATGAACACTGAAGCTTTCTTT.

The chain carries TRBV4-3 and TRBJ2-3, with 7 nucleotides matching TRBD1. Germline loops: CDR1 LGHNA, CDR2 YSLEER. Trimming took 2 bases from V and 1 from J; bases not matched to a gene: 3. The CDR3 consists of 15 residues. This CDR3 reads CASSQRQGGTDTQYF. The DNA of the CDR3 is TGCGCCAGCAGCCAACGACAGGGTGGCACAGATACGCAGTATTTT.

This clone was seen just once. V usage is TRBV27 and J usage is TRBJ2-1; 7 bases match TRBD2. Losses at the gene ends were 3 bases for V and 9 bases for J; bases not matched to a gene: 11. From germline, CDR1 is MNHEY and CDR2 SMNVEV (reference sequence). The CDR3 covers 15 residues. The CDR3 DNA reads as TGTGCCAGCAGTTTCGGAGCGGGGAGAGCCGCTGAGCAGTTCTTC. Its translation is CASSFGAGRAAEQFF.

The chain joins TRBV11-3 to TRBJ1-1; D is unresolved. CDR1 and CDR2 from the germline V gene are SGHNT and YENEEA. This CDR3 contains 13 residues. Trimming cost V 0 bases and J 3 bases, with 5 bases left between them. Here the CDR3 DNA reads TGTGCCAGCAGCTTAGAGGTCGACACTGAAGCTTTCTTT. Amino acids: CASSLEVDTEAFF.

The V and J genes are TRBV7-2 and TRBJ1-4, with a weak D call TRBD1 (5 bases). This CDR3 is 17 amino acids long. Per the germline V gene, CDR1 is SGHTA and CDR2 is FQGNSA. Trimming cost V 5 bases and J 0 bases, with 16 bases left between them. The CDR3 DNA reads as TGTGCCAGCAGCCCAGCAGGACCGGGGGCAACTAATGAAAAACTGTTTTTT. It specifies CASSPAGPGATNEKLFF.

The genes are TRBV12-2 and TRBJ1-5; the D segment call TRBD1 is taken from the table without a DNA check. TRBV12-2 is a known pseudogene. The CDR3 extends over 18 amino acids. CDR3 sequence: CASRPLGTGLYSNQPQHF. CDR3 DNA: TGTGCAAGTCGCCCTCTAGGGACAGGGCTATATAGCAATCAGCCCCAGCATTTT.

The CDR3 region is CASSLVGLSGELFF. In nucleotides, the CDR3 is TGTGCCAGCAGCTTAGTCGGTTTGAGTGGGGAGCTGTTTTTT. The V and J genes are TRBV5-6 and TRBJ2-2; no firm D call. The CDR3 is made up of 14 amino acids. Trimming left V 2 bases short and J 8 bases short, with 13 bases between. Germline assignment: CDR1 SGHDT and CDR2 YYEEEE.

CDR3 protein: CASSSAQGFQETQYF. In nucleotides, the CDR3 is TGTGCCAGCTCATCTGCACAGGGATTCCAAGAGACCCAGTACTTC. The chain joins TRBV18 to TRBJ2-5; perhaps TRBD1 as D (6 bases). CDR3 length: 15 residues. Germline V CDR1 and CDR2: KGHSH, LQKENI. V dropped 5 bases and J dropped 1 base, with 14 bases sitting between them. Together with reference TRBV18 and TRBJ2-5, the CDR3 gives the full variable domain: NAGVMQNPRHLVRRRGQEARLRCSPMKGHSHVYWYRQLPEEGLKFMVYLQKENIIDESGMPKERFSAEFPKEGPSILRIQQVVRGDSAAYFCASSSAQGFQETQYFGPGTRLLVL.

J is TRBJ2-5 and V is TRBV27, with 8 bases fitting TRBD1. J was trimmed by 3 bases and V by 3 bases; bases with no gene match: 3. CDR3 length: 14 amino acids. Germline CDR1 is MNHEY and CDR2 is SMNVEV (reference sequence). The DNA for the CDR3 is TGTGCCAGCAGTTTTTGGGGACAGGAAGAGACCCAGTACTTC. Its protein product is CASSFWGQEETQYF.

This clone showed up just once. The chain uses TRBV9 and TRBJ2-5; TRBD2 aligns across 7 bases. The V and J ends lost 0 bases and 0 bases, in that order; junction bases with no gene match: 5. The CDR3 has 16 residues. Germline lookup yields CDR1 SGDLS and CDR2 YYNGEE. The DNA of the CDR3 is TGTGCCAGCAGCGTAGCCGAGCGGGGAAACCAAGAGACCCAGTACTTC. This codes for CASSVAERGNQETQYF.

The chain employs TRBV30 and TRBJ2-7, with D uncertain. V was pared by 2 bases and J by 0 bases, with 5 bases between. CDR3 length: 12 amino acids. Germline lookup yields CDR1 GTSNPN and CDR2 SVGIG (reference sequence). CDR3 sequence: CAWSSPSYEQYF. The CDR3 DNA reads as TGTGCCTGGAGTAGCCCCTCCTACGAGCAGTACTTC.

CDR3 sequence reads: CASSPRDPYTEAFF. For the CDR3, the DNA is TGTGCCAGCAGTCCCCGGGACCCCTACACTGAAGCTTTCTTT. The rearrangement joins TRBV28 to TRBJ1-1; a possible D gene is TRBD1 (5 bases). The CDR3 covers 14 residues. Germline lookup yields CDR1 MDHEN and CDR2 SYDVKM. V gave up 5 bases and J gave up 3 bases, with 13 bases separating them.

The rearrangement links TRBV19 to TRBJ2-4, with D unresolved. The CDR3 runs 14 residues. CDR1 LNHDA and CDR2 SQIVND come from the germline V gene (reference sequence). With 9 bases removed from V and 0 bases from J, the gap between germline ends came to 12 bases. The CDR3 is CASAPYLAKNIQYF. For the CDR3, the DNA is TGTGCCAGCGCTCCGTATCTAGCCAAAAACATTCAGTACTTC.

V and J are TRBV5-1 and TRBJ2-3, with 10 bases that match TRBD2. CDR3 length equals 15 residues. Germline CDR1 SGHRS, CDR2 YFSETQ. V shed 2 bases, J shed 5 bases, and the junction held 5 bases outside the gene matches. The chain's CDR3 is CASSFSGGVGDTQYF. As DNA, the CDR3 is TGCGCCAGCAGCTTCAGCGGGGGGGTAGGAGATACGCAGTATTTT.

This chain uses TRBV27 with TRBJ2-3, with TRBD1 matching over 7 bases. V lost 4 bases to trimming and J lost 7 bases; unmatched junction nucleotides: 8. CDR3 size: 14 residues. Germline V gene lookup returns CDR1 MNHEY and CDR2 SMNVEV (reference sequence). The chain's CDR3 is CASSSGTAGNTQYF. CDR3 in DNA: TGTGCCAGCAGTTCTGGGACAGCCGGAAATACGCAGTATTTT.

This sequence joins TRBV4-3 and TRBJ2-1; unclear D gene. Germline CDR1 reads LGHNA; CDR2 reads YSLEER. The CDR3 runs to 13 residues. V was trimmed by 0 bases and J by 13 bases, leaving 13 bases between them. The CDR3 coding sequence is TGCGCCAGCAGCCAAGATCCCGGACGGATTCAGTTCTTC. Its protein product is CASSQDPGRIQFF.

J is TRBJ2-7 and V is TRBV2, with D possibly being TRBD1 or TRBD2 (6 bases each). This CDR3 comprises 15 residues. Germline V gene data show CDR1 as SNHLY and CDR2 as FYNNEI. V was shortened by 5 bases and J by 3 bases, with 17 bases between the two germline ends. The CDR3 protein is CASSLARGALYEQYF. The CDR3 nucleotides read TGTGCCAGCAGTCTCGCTAGGGGGGCTCTCTACGAGCAGTACTTC.

The chain employs TRBV5-1 and TRBJ1-2; no reliable D call. V was trimmed by 4 bases and J by 8 bases, leaving 15 bases between them. Germline loops: CDR1 SGHRS, CDR2 YFSETQ. This CDR3 spans 13 amino acids. CDR3 bases: TGCGCCAGCAGCCTCTCGGTGAGGCTGGGCTACACCTTC. Amino acids: CASSLSVRLGYTF.

The sample holds a few counts of this clone. The chain carries TRBV10-3 and TRBJ1-1; 7 bases are a match to TRBD1. With 6 bases clipped from V and 4 bases from J, the junction kept 8 bases outside the gene matches. Germline CDR1 reads ENHRY; CDR2 reads SYGVKD. This CDR3 region has 14 residues. Here the CDR3 DNA reads TGTGCCATCAGCGGACAGGTGGGGAGCACTGAAGCTTTCTTT. This translates into CAISGQVGSTEAFF.